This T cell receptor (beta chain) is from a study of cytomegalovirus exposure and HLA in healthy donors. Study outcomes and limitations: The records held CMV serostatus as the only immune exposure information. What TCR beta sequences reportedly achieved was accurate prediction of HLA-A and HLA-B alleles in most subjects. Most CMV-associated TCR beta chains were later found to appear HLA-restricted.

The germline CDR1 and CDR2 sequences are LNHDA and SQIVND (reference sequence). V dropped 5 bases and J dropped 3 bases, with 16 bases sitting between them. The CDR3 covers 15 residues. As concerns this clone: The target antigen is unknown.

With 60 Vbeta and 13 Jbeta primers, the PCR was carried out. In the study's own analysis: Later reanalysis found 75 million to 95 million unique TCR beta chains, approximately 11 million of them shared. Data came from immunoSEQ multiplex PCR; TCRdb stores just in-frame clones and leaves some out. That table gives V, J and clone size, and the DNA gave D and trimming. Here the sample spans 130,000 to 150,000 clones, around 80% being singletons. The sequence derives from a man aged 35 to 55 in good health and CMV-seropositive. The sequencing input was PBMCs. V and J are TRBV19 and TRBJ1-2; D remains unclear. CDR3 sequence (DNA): TGTGCCAGTAGTTTTTCTGCCGGGAACGACTATGGCTACACCTTC. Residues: CASSFSAGNDYGYTF.